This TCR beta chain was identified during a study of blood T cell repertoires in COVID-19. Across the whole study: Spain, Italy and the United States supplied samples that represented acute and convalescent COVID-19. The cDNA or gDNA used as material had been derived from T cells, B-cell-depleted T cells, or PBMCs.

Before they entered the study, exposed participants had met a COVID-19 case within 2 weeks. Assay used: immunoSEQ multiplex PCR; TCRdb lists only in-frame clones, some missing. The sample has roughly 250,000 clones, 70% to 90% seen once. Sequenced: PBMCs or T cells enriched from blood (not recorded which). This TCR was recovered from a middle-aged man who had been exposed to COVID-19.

CDR3 sequence: CASSITNQPQHF. The CDR3 DNA follows: TGTGCCAGTAGTATTACAAATCAGCCCCAGCATTTT. The chain links TRBV19 to TRBJ1-5; D is unresolved. The V end was cut by 3 bases, the J end by 4 bases, with 4 bases between. This CDR3 region has 12 residues. CDR1 is LNHDA, CDR2 SQIVND, per germline (reference sequence). Complete variable domain (other parts from reference TRBV19 and TRBJ1-5): DGGITQSPKYLFRKEGQNVTLSCEQNLNHDAMYWYRQDPGQGLRLIYYSQIVNDFQKGDIAEGYSVSREKKESFPLTVTSAQKNPTAFYLCASSITNQPQHFGDGTRLSIL.